These 18 T cell receptor beta chains were all obtained from the same sample, sequenced in a study of blood T cell repertoires in COVID-19. Sequencing used immunoSEQ multiplex PCR; TCRdb keeps in-frame clones, though not all of them. This sample has some 20,000 clones, with around 87% found just once. The sample comprised peripheral blood. The origin of the receptors is a man aged 70 or older with acute or convalescent COVID-19.

The chain carries TRBV7-2 and TRBJ2-1; TRBD2 might be the D (5 bases). V gave up 3 bases and J gave up 16 bases, with 13 bases separating them. The CDR3 covers 11 residues. The germline CDR1 and CDR2 sequences are SGHTA and FQGNSA. CDR3 protein: CASSFNLASFF. The DNA of the CDR3 is TGTGCCAGCAGCTTTAACCTAGCATCATTCTTC.

The J gene is TRBJ2-3, the V gene TRBV5-5, with D possibly matching TRBD2 (5 bases). Germline values: CDR1 SGHKS, CDR2 YYEKEE (reference sequence). This CDR3 comprises 14 residues. V gave up 2 bases and J gave up 1 base, with 8 bases separating them. Written as DNA, the CDR3 is TGTGCCAGCAGCTTTTCGGAGGGCACAGATACGCAGTATTTT. This codes for CASSFSEGTDTQYF. Full variable domain (missing parts from reference TRBV5-5 and TRBJ2-3): DAGVTQSPTHLIKTRGQQVTLRCSPISGHKSVSWYQQVLGQGPQFIFQYYEKEERGRGNFPDRFSARQFPNYSSELNVNALLLGDSALYLCASSFSEGTDTQYFGPGTRLTVL.

This clone was counted a single time. This chain connects TRBV14 to TRBJ2-5; tentatively, D is TRBD2 (6 bases). The V gene's germline CDR1 is SGHDN and CDR2 FVKESK. CDR3 length: 16 amino acids. The V end was cut by 0 bases, the J end by 5 bases, with 16 bases between. Written as DNA, the CDR3 is TGTGCCAGCAGCCAAGATGGGCTAGCGTGGGGTGAGACCCAGTACTTC. Protein sequence: CASSQDGLAWGETQYF.

V and J are TRBV7-2 and TRBJ1-2; D remains ambiguous. There are 12 residues in the CDR3. The germline V gene has CDR1 SGHTA and CDR2 FQGNSA. V shed 5 bases and J shed 0 bases, with 4 bases lying between them. The CDR3 sequence is CASSRANYGYTF. CDR3 DNA: TGTGCCAGCAGCCGAGCTAACTATGGCTACACCTTC. The variable domain in full, with the rest retrieved from reference TRBV7-2 and TRBJ1-2, is GAGVSQSPSNKVTEKGKDVELRCDPISGHTALYWYRQSLGQGLEFLIYFQGNSAPDKSGLPSDRFSAERTGGSVSTLTIQRTQQEDSAVYLCASSRANYGYTFGSGTRLTVV.

This clone is a singleton in its sample. The chain joins TRBV5-1 to TRBJ2-2, with D possibly being TRBD2 (6 bases). With 4 bases removed from V and 1 base from J, the gap between germline ends came to 11 bases. This CDR3 is 15 amino acids long. The germline CDR1 and CDR2 sequences are SGHRS and YFSETQ. For the CDR3, the DNA is TGCGCCAGCAGCCCCGGGGAGGTGAACACCGGGGAGCTGTTTTTT. Translated: CASSPGEVNTGELFF.

Only one count was recorded for this clone. The genes are TRBV27 and TRBJ2-2, with 13 bases lining up with TRBD2. Germline V gene lookup returns CDR1 MNHEY and CDR2 SMNVEV (reference sequence). V lost 5 bases to trimming and J lost 6 bases; unmatched junction nucleotides: 0. The CDR3 contains 14 residues. The CDR3 nucleotides are TGTGCCAGCAGTACTAGCGGGAGGGCCGGGGAGCTGTTTTTT. This gives the protein CASSTSGRAGELFF.

There are a few counts of this clone. In nucleotides, the CDR3 is TGTGCCAGCAGTTACCAAGGGGCCTACGAGCAGTACTTC. Its translation is CASSYQGAYEQYF. The chain carries TRBV27 and TRBJ2-7; a weak D match, TRBD1 (5 bases). CDR1 is MNHEY and CDR2 is SMNVEV in the germline V gene (reference sequence). Trimming took 4 bases from V and 2 from J, leaving 9 bases between them. CDR3 length equals 13 residues.

There are a few counts of this clone. The chain recombines TRBV5-1 with TRBJ2-2; tentative D call: TRBD2 (5 bases). CDR3 length: 16 amino acids. Germline lookup yields CDR1 SGHRS and CDR2 YFSETQ. The germline V and J ends were trimmed by 1 base and 4 bases, with 14 bases remaining between them. The CDR3 sequence: CASSLPAATSTGELFF. CDR3 in DNA: TGCGCCAGCAGCTTGCCAGCGGCGACATCCACCGGGGAGCTGTTTTTT. Together with reference TRBV5-1 and TRBJ2-2, the CDR3 gives the full variable domain: KAGVTQTPRYLIKTRGQQVTLSCSPISGHRSVSWYQQTPGQGLQFLFEYFSETQRNKGNFPGRFSGRQFSNSRSEMNVSTLELGDSALYLCASSLPAATSTGELFFGEGSRLTVL.

The chain recombines TRBV5-6 with TRBJ1-5; perhaps TRBD1 as D (5 bases). This CDR3 is built from 15 residues. The V end was cut by 4 bases, the J end by 3 bases, with 14 bases between. In germline, CDR1 is SGHDT, CDR2 YYEEEE. The CDR3 DNA follows: TGTGCCAGCAGCCGGGCCCAGGGTATCAATCAGCCCCAGCATTTT. Protein sequence: CASSRAQGINQPQHF.

The chain uses TRBV25-1 and TRBJ1-4; D not certain. From germline, CDR1 is MGHDK and CDR2 SYGVNS. The CDR3 length is 14 residues. V lost 6 bases and J 3 bases, leaving 11 bases between the germline ends. The CDR3 region is CASRETRANEKLFF. DNA for the CDR3: TGTGCCAGCAGAGAGACTCGGGCTAATGAAAAACTGTTTTTT.

Points on this clone: One junction end disagrees with the germline gene, perhaps due to a read error. The chain is built from TRBV3-1 (or the pseudogene TRBV3-2) and TRBJ2-1, with TRBD2 matching over 8 bases. The length of the CDR3 is 13 residues. Germline V gene lookup returns CDR1 LGHDT and CDR2 YNNKEL (reference sequence). CDR3 region: CASSQIGLASPIF. Here the CDR3 DNA reads TGTGCCAGCAGCCAAATAGGACTAGCATCCCCGATCTTC.

This chain joins TRBV27 and TRBJ1-2, with 7 bases that match TRBD1. Trimming at V came to 4 bases and at J to 0 bases, leaving 5 bases not matched to a gene. The germline gives CDR1 MNHEY, CDR2 SMNVEV (reference sequence). The CDR3 length is 15 residues. This chain's CDR3 is CASSSTGASNYGYTF. The CDR3 coding sequence is TGTGCCAGCAGTTCTACAGGGGCCTCTAACTATGGCTACACCTTC.

The chain uses TRBV12-5 and TRBJ2-1; 8 bases are a match to TRBD1. This CDR3 is built from 15 residues. CDR1 is LGHNT and CDR2 is FRNRAP in the germline V gene. V lost 0 bases and J lost 10; bases outside the gene matches: 8. CDR3 nucleotide sequence: TGTGCTAGTGGTTTGGTAAGGACAGGGTTAGGAGAGCAGTTCTTC. Protein product: CASGLVRTGLGEQFF.

V and J are TRBV4-1 and TRBJ2-1, with 11 bases identical to TRBD1. Germline CDR1 reads MGHRA; CDR2 reads YSYEKL. V lost 3 bases and J lost 4; bases outside the gene matches: 17. The CDR3 contains 20 residues. The CDR3 DNA reads as TGCGCCAGCAGCCACCATCTCACCGGGACAGGGGGAGTATCGTACAATGAGCAGTTCTTC. Translating gives CASSHHLTGTGGVSYNEQFF.

The genes are TRBV6-1 and TRBJ1-2; weak D call: TRBD1 (5 bases). This CDR3 spans 13 amino acids. Looked up from germline, CDR1 is MNHNS and CDR2 is SASEGT. V was clipped by 1 base and J by 8 bases, with 11 bases between them. The CDR3 nucleotides are TGTGCCAGCAGTGAAGAGGGGCGGTGGGGCTACACCTTC. Translated: CASSEEGRWGYTF.

This clone was picked up a small number of times. This chain links TRBV27 with TRBJ2-7; 11 bases agree with TRBD2. The CDR3 is made up of 17 amino acids. The V gene end was trimmed by 5 bases and the J gene end by 5 bases; junction bases not matched to a gene: 14. In germline, CDR1 is MNHEY, CDR2 SMNVEV (reference sequence). This CDR3 is CASSPLLLAGGPHEQYF. The CDR3 bases are TGTGCCAGCAGTCCGCTTTTATTAGCGGGAGGGCCTCACGAGCAGTACTTC.

V and J are TRBV28 and TRBJ2-1, with 8 bases fitting TRBD2. CDR3 length equals 15 residues. Trimming removed 3 bases from V and 4 bases from J; junction bases left unmatched: 5. CDR1 is MDHEN and CDR2 is SYDVKM in the germline V gene. CDR3 coding DNA: TGTGCCAGCAGTTTCTCCACTAGCGGATACAATGAGCAGTTCTTC. Its translation: CASSFSTSGYNEQFF.

DNA for the CDR3: TGTGCCAGCAGCCCACTAGCGGGAGGAGGGGAGACCCAGTACTTC. It yields the protein CASSPLAGGGETQYF. The V gene is TRBV7-9, the J gene TRBJ2-5; 12 positions match TRBD2. In germline, CDR1 is SEHNR, CDR2 FQNEAQ (reference sequence). This CDR3 is 15 amino acids long. V lost 5 bases to trimming and J lost 5 bases; unmatched junction nucleotides: 6.